This entry features one TCR beta chain sequence. The same CDR3 also results from other DNA sequences found in this sample. The data derive from a study of shared clonotypes between healthy human individuals. CDR1 is SGHRS, CDR2 YFSETQ, per germline. This CDR3 contains 13 residues. V lost 5 bases and J lost 5, with 10 bases in between. Assay used: immunoSEQ multiplex PCR; TCRdb lists only in-frame clones, some missing. The sample consists of fewer than 1.4 million clones, 70% to 80% of them appearing once. This rearrangement joins TRBV5-1 to TRBJ2-2, with D maybe TRBD1 (5 bases). The clonotype originates from a man between 18 and 29 years old in good health. Some clones in this sample may be carry-over from other donors' samples. The sequencing sample was made of memory CD4+ T cells from PBMCs. Subset indicated: CD45RA-negative fraction. The CDR3 here is CASSSGLTGELFF. The CDR3 DNA reads TGCGCCAGCAGTTCAGGGTTGACCGGGGAGCTGTTTTTT.